This T cell receptor (beta chain) was recorded in a study of shared clonotypes between healthy human individuals. Across several immunoSEQ plates, the genomic DNA of each subset was split evenly. In the original workflow: ImmunoSEQ junction-only sequences lacked quality scores, so their filtering differed. Repertoires were generated with immunoSEQ multiplex PCR, while TCRdb's copy carries only in-frame clones and drops some. V and J calls and clone size are given by that table; D and trimming were obtained from the DNA. The table has around 500,000 clones, roughly 78% seen once; the top ten hold roughly 12%. Unsorted samples, those not sorted, used 75 million to 90 million PBMCs for genomic DNA. After removal of 5 bases from V and 0 bases from J, the junction contained 4 bases not matched to a gene. The CDR3 has 15 residues. Per germline, CDR1 SEHNR and CDR2 FQNEAQ (reference sequence).

The sample taken for sequencing was PBMCs. This receptor was identified in a woman in her thirties or forties in good health. Some clones in this sample may be carry-over from other donors' samples. The gene calls are TRBV7-9 and TRBJ2-7; 10 bases are a match to TRBD2. The CDR3 nucleotides are TGTGCCAGCAGCCAAGCGGGAGGGCTCTCCTACGAGCAGTACTTC. Translated: CASSQAGGLSYEQYF.